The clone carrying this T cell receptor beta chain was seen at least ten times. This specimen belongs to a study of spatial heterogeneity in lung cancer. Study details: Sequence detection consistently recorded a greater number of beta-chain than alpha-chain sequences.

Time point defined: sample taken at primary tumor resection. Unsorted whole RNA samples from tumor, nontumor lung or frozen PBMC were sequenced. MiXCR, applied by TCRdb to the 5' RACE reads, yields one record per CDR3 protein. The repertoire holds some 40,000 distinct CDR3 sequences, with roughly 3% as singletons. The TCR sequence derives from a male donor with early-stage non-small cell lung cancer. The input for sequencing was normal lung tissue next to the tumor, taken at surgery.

The CDR3 sequence is CASRWGGDTDTQYF. The CDR3 nucleotides read TGTGCCAGCAGGTGGGGCGGGGACACAGATACGCAGTATTTT. This chain connects TRBV7-8 to TRBJ2-3; weak D call: TRBD2 (6 bases). Trimming removed 6 bases at V and 2 bases at J, with 12 bases between. There are 14 residues in the CDR3. The germline CDR1 and CDR2 sequences are SGHVS and FQNEAQ. The variable domain in full, with the rest retrieved from reference TRBV7-8 and TRBJ2-3, is GAGVSQSPRYKVAKRGQDVALRCDPISGHVSLFWYQQALGQGPEFLTYFQNEAQLDKSGLPSDRFFAERPEGSVSTLKIQRTQQEDSAVYLCASRWGGDTDTQYFGPGTRLTVL.